This T cell receptor (beta chain) was found in a study of blood T cell repertoires in COVID-19. Whole-study context: Italy, Spain and the United States were the sources of the convalescent and acute COVID-19 samples.

Assignment of participants to cohorts was predicated upon participant-reported clinical history. Trimming took 0 bases from V and 3 from J; bases not matched to a gene: 7. The germline V gene has CDR1 LGHDT and CDR2 YNNKEL (reference sequence). There are 16 residues in the CDR3. Generated by immunoSEQ multiplex PCR, the TCRdb table keeps only in-frame clones and is missing some. Here the sample spans a few hundred thousand clones, around nine tenths being singletons. This chain joins TRBV3-1 (or the pseudogene TRBV3-2) and TRBJ2-7; TRBD2 aligns across 8 bases. This receptor was taken from a woman aged 25 to 39 who had been exposed to COVID-19. The specimen was PBMCs or T cells enriched from blood (not recorded which). The CDR3 region has the DNA TGTGCCAGCAGCCAAGATTATCAGCGGGAGAGCTACGAGCAGTACTTC. It yields the protein CASSQDYQRESYEQYF.